The source of this T cell receptor beta chain is a study of neoadjuvant nivolumab and ipilimumab in lung cancer. Clones were sequenced by immunoSEQ multiplex PCR, and TCRdb holds only the in-frame ones, with some missing. The table has about 38,000 clones, roughly 89% seen once. V lost 9 bases to trimming and J lost 2 bases; unmatched junction nucleotides: 22. The CDR3 spans 19 residues. CDR1 and CDR2 (germline): MNHEY, SMNVEV (reference sequence). The chain links TRBV27 to TRBJ1-5; the match to TRBD1 covers 7 bases. Specimen: peripheral blood, collected before neoadjuvant nivolumab, alone or with ipilimumab. The TCR sequence derives from an adult with non-small cell lung cancer. In nucleotides, the CDR3 is TGTGCCAGAGAGGGTCCCGGGACAGCCGCCTGTAAGGGCAATCAGCCCCAGCATTTT. This translates into CAREGPGTAACKGNQPQHF.